Listed below are T cell receptor beta chains from one sample, sequenced in a study of brain T cells in children with intractable seizures. The assay was immunoSEQ multiplex PCR, and TCRdb's table has in-frame clones only and misses some. The table has around 340,000 clones, about 94% seen once. The specimen was peripheral blood, collected roughly 5 months after surgery. The receptors were sampled from a boy younger than two with tuberous sclerosis and intractable seizures. CDR3s include the opening cysteine and the closing phenylalanine or tryptophan. Fields, in order: J gene, V gene, clone size, D gene, CDR3 protein, CDR3 DNA. A D gene is named only where the DNA matches it firmly. Some rows mark clone size as missing; the rest say once, few, many or name a class of expanded clone.

j_call: TRBJ2-7; v_call: TRBV30; clone_size: NA; d_call: NA; cdr3_aa: CAWSGGPHEQYF; cdr3_nt: TGTGCCTGGAGTGGGGGGCCCCACGAGCAGTACTTC
j_call: TRBJ1-3; v_call: TRBV7-9; clone_size: few; d_call: NA; cdr3_aa: CASSSQVRSSGNTIYF; cdr3_nt: TGTGCCAGCAGTTCCCAGGTGAGGAGCTCTGGAAACACCATATATTTT
j_call: TRBJ2-7; v_call: TRBV9; clone_size: once; d_call: NA; cdr3_aa: CASSPRGRYSYEQYF; cdr3_nt: TGTGCCAGCAGCCCCCGGGGCAGATATTCGTACGAGCAGTACTTC
j_call: TRBJ1-6; v_call: TRBV11-2; clone_size: NA; d_call: NA; cdr3_aa: CASSLGPTLHF; cdr3_nt: TGTGCCAGCAGCTTAGGACCCACCCTCCACTTT
j_call: TRBJ1-5; v_call: TRBV30; clone_size: NA; d_call: NA; cdr3_aa: CAWSSSWVQPQHF; cdr3_nt: TGTGCCTGGAGCTCTAGCTGGGTACAGCCCCAGCATTTT
j_call: TRBJ1-1; v_call: TRBV5-1; clone_size: NA; d_call: NA; cdr3_aa: CASSLEGTTNTEAFF; cdr3_nt: TGCGCCAGCAGCTTGGAGGGGACGACGAACACTGAAGCTTTCTTT
j_call: TRBJ2-2; v_call: TRBV14; clone_size: NA; d_call: NA; cdr3_aa: CASSLVRSGELFF; cdr3_nt: TGTGCCAGCAGCTTGGTTAGGTCCGGGGAGCTGTTTTTT
j_call: TRBJ2-1; v_call: TRBV6-5; clone_size: NA; d_call: TRBD1; cdr3_aa: CASSFKRGREEQFF; cdr3_nt: TGTGCCAGCAGTTTTAAGAGGGGGCGCGAGGAGCAGTTCTTC
j_call: TRBJ2-7; v_call: TRBV12-3/TRBV12-4; clone_size: NA; d_call: TRBD2; cdr3_aa: CASSSAGGLEQYF; cdr3_nt: TGTGCCAGCAGTTCCGCGGGGGGTCTAGAGCAGTACTTC
j_call: TRBJ2-7; v_call: TRBV2; clone_size: few; d_call: NA; cdr3_aa: CASRAIVFVYEQYF; cdr3_nt: TGTGCCAGCAGGGCTATAGTTTTTGTCTACGAGCAGTACTTC
j_call: TRBJ1-2; v_call: TRBV20-1; clone_size: NA; d_call: NA; cdr3_aa: CSVEGRDGYTF; cdr3_nt: TGCAGTGTGGAGGGGAGGGATGGCTACACCTTC
j_call: TRBJ2-2; v_call: TRBV24-1; clone_size: NA; d_call: TRBD2; cdr3_aa: CATSDLTGGSNTGELFF; cdr3_nt: TGTGCCACCAGTGACTTGACGGGAGGTAGTAACACCGGGGAGCTGTTTTTT
j_call: TRBJ1-2; v_call: TRBV6-5; clone_size: NA; d_call: NA; cdr3_aa: CAITRDTRGGYTF; cdr3_nt: TGTGCCATAACCAGGGACACCCGGGGGGGCTACACCTTC
j_call: TRBJ1-5; v_call: TRBV5-8; clone_size: NA; d_call: NA; cdr3_aa: CASSLRDQPQHF; cdr3_nt: TGTGCCAGCAGCTTGAGGGATCAGCCCCAGCATTTT
j_call: TRBJ2-7; v_call: TRBV2; clone_size: NA; d_call: TRBD2; cdr3_aa: CASSVKGTRGSYEQYF; cdr3_nt: TGTGCCAGCAGTGTTAAAGGGACTAGGGGGTCCTACGAGCAGTACTTC
j_call: TRBJ1-3; v_call: TRBV15; clone_size: NA; d_call: NA; cdr3_aa: CATSRVRPTVSSGNTIYF; cdr3_nt: TGTGCCACCAGCAGAGTGAGACCGACGGTCAGCTCTGGAAACACCATATATTTT
j_call: TRBJ1-5; v_call: TRBV20-1; clone_size: few; d_call: NA; cdr3_aa: CSARVGERQLF; cdr3_nt: TGCAGTGCTAGAGTCGGGGAGCGACAGCTCTTT
j_call: TRBJ1-1; v_call: TRBV11-3; clone_size: NA; d_call: NA; cdr3_aa: CASSLDIGADTEAFF; cdr3_nt: TGTGCCAGCAGCTTAGACATAGGGGCGGACACTGAAGCTTTCTTT
j_call: TRBJ1-5; v_call: TRBV19; clone_size: few; d_call: NA; cdr3_aa: CASSIVQGWAQPQHF; cdr3_nt: TGTGCCAGTAGTATAGTGCAGGGATGGGCTCAGCCCCAGCATTTT
j_call: TRBJ1-5; v_call: TRBV9; clone_size: NA; d_call: NA; cdr3_aa: CASSVGANQPQHF; cdr3_nt: TGTGCCAGCAGCGTAGGGGCCAATCAGCCCCAGCATTTT
j_call: TRBJ1-2; v_call: TRBV10-3; clone_size: NA; d_call: NA; cdr3_aa: CAINDRRPHGYTF; cdr3_nt: TGTGCCATCAACGACCGCCGACCTCATGGCTACACCTTC
j_call: TRBJ1-2; v_call: TRBV7-8; clone_size: NA; d_call: NA; cdr3_aa: CASSLRFGAGYGYTF; cdr3_nt: TGTGCCAGCAGCTTACGGTTTGGAGCAGGCTATGGCTACACCTTC
j_call: TRBJ1-3; v_call: TRBV11-2; clone_size: NA; d_call: NA; cdr3_aa: CASTEMASYPLGNTIYF; cdr3_nt: TGTGCCAGCACTGAAATGGCGTCTTATCCCCTCGGAAACACCATATATTTT
j_call: TRBJ1-5; v_call: TRBV19; clone_size: NA; d_call: TRBD1; cdr3_aa: CASRSIQGADDQPQHF; cdr3_nt: TGTGCCAGTAGGTCGATACAGGGGGCTGACGATCAGCCCCAGCATTTT
j_call: TRBJ2-3; v_call: TRBV3-1/TRBV3-2; clone_size: NA; d_call: NA; cdr3_aa: CASSQGGGYTDTQYF; cdr3_nt: TGTGCCAGCAGCCAAGGAGGCGGTTACACAGATACGCAGTATTTT
j_call: TRBJ1-1; v_call: TRBV2; clone_size: NA; d_call: NA; cdr3_aa: CASIEPGGGTEAFF; cdr3_nt: TGTGCCAGCATAGAGCCTGGGGGGGGCACTGAAGCTTTCTTT
j_call: TRBJ2-2; v_call: TRBV19; clone_size: few; d_call: TRBD2; cdr3_aa: CASTTSGSLVGELFF; cdr3_nt: TGTGCCAGTACCACTAGCGGGAGTCTCGTCGGGGAGCTGTTTTTT
j_call: TRBJ2-2; v_call: TRBV5-6; clone_size: NA; d_call: NA; cdr3_aa: CASSDDLENTGELFF; cdr3_nt: TGTGCCAGCAGCGATGACTTGGAGAACACCGGGGAGCTGTTTTTT
j_call: TRBJ2-7; v_call: TRBV10-3; clone_size: NA; d_call: NA; cdr3_aa: CAISAGSFTYEQYF; cdr3_nt: TGTGCCATCAGCGCGGGGAGCTTCACCTACGAGCAGTACTTC
j_call: TRBJ1-2; v_call: TRBV29-1; clone_size: NA; d_call: NA; cdr3_aa: CSVYGSNYGYTF; cdr3_nt: TGCAGCGTTTACGGGTCTAACTATGGCTACACCTTC
j_call: TRBJ2-1; v_call: TRBV28; clone_size: NA; d_call: TRBD2; cdr3_aa: CASSLQGWASGDNEQFF; cdr3_nt: TGTGCCAGCAGTTTACAGGGTTGGGCTAGCGGGGACAATGAGCAGTTCTTC
j_call: TRBJ2-6; v_call: TRBV21-1; clone_size: NA; d_call: NA; cdr3_aa: CASTPGQVPSGANVLTF; cdr3_nt: TGTGCCAGCACCCCGGGACAGGTGCCTTCTGGGGCCAACGTCCTGACTTTC
j_call: TRBJ1-3; v_call: TRBV4-1; clone_size: NA; d_call: TRBD1; cdr3_aa: CASSNRQGNSGNTIYF; cdr3_nt: TGCGCCAGCAGCAACAGACAGGGTAACTCTGGAAACACCATATATTTT
j_call: TRBJ2-3; v_call: TRBV24-1; clone_size: NA; d_call: NA; cdr3_aa: CATSDLRDNTDTQYF; cdr3_nt: TGTGCCACCAGTGATTTAAGGGACAACACAGATACGCAGTATTTT
j_call: TRBJ1-2; v_call: TRBV14; clone_size: once; d_call: TRBD1; cdr3_aa: CASSPIRQGLHGYTF; cdr3_nt: TGTGCCAGCAGCCCTATAAGACAGGGTCTCCATGGCTACACCTTC
j_call: TRBJ2-7; v_call: TRBV15; clone_size: NA; d_call: NA; cdr3_aa: CATSRDRSAYEQYF; cdr3_nt: TGTGCCACCAGCAGAGATCGCTCAGCCTACGAGCAGTACTTC
j_call: TRBJ2-5; v_call: TRBV4-1; clone_size: NA; d_call: NA; cdr3_aa: CASSQAGPPAETQYF; cdr3_nt: TGCGCCAGCAGCCAAGCTGGCCCCCCGGCCGAGACCCAGTACTTC
j_call: TRBJ1-5; v_call: TRBV7-8; clone_size: NA; d_call: NA; cdr3_aa: CASREGVGNNQPQHF; cdr3_nt: TGTGCCAGCAGAGAAGGGGTGGGGAATAATCAGCCCCAGCATTTT
j_call: TRBJ2-7; v_call: TRBV6-5; clone_size: NA; d_call: NA; cdr3_aa: CASSYLMSGAYEQYF; cdr3_nt: TGTGCCAGCAGTTACCTTATGTCAGGGGCCTACGAGCAGTACTTC
j_call: TRBJ1-1; v_call: TRBV2; clone_size: NA; d_call: NA; cdr3_aa: CASSPIGGTEAFF; cdr3_nt: TGTGCCAGCAGCCCCATCGGGGGAACTGAAGCTTTCTTT
j_call: TRBJ1-3; v_call: TRBV11-2; clone_size: NA; d_call: NA; cdr3_aa: CASSFRTEGNTIYF; cdr3_nt: TGTGCCAGCAGCTTTAGGACGGAGGGAAACACCATATATTTT
j_call: TRBJ2-2; v_call: TRBV6-2/TRBV6-3; clone_size: once; d_call: NA; cdr3_aa: CASSFEAPNTGELFF; cdr3_nt: TGTGCCAGCAGTTTCGAGGCACCCAACACCGGGGAGCTGTTTTTT
j_call: TRBJ1-1; v_call: TRBV19; clone_size: NA; d_call: TRBD1; cdr3_aa: CASSRPGGGRTEAFF; cdr3_nt: TGTGCCAGTAGTAGGCCAGGGGGCGGAAGGACTGAAGCTTTCTTT
j_call: TRBJ2-7; v_call: TRBV27; clone_size: NA; d_call: TRBD2; cdr3_aa: CASSSGGASYEQYF; cdr3_nt: TGTGCCAGCAGTTCCGGGGGGGCATCCTACGAGCAGTACTTC
j_call: TRBJ1-1; v_call: TRBV7-9; clone_size: NA; d_call: TRBD1; cdr3_aa: CASSYDRVGAFF; cdr3_nt: TGTGCCAGCAGTTATGACAGGGTTGGAGCTTTCTTT
j_call: TRBJ2-4; v_call: TRBV27; clone_size: NA; d_call: NA; cdr3_aa: CASSSGALAKNIQYF; cdr3_nt: TGTGCCAGCAGTTCAGGGGCCCTAGCCAAAAACATTCAGTACTTC
j_call: TRBJ1-1; v_call: TRBV3-1/TRBV3-2; clone_size: NA; d_call: NA; cdr3_aa: CASSPASGNTEAFF; cdr3_nt: TGTGCCAGCAGCCCGGCCAGTGGGAACACTGAAGCTTTCTTT
j_call: TRBJ1-2; v_call: TRBV30; clone_size: once; d_call: NA; cdr3_aa: CASPGGLVDADGYTF; cdr3_nt: TGTGCCAGTCCCGGGGGCCTCGTTGATGCGGATGGCTACACCTTC
j_call: TRBJ2-2; v_call: TRBV6-5; clone_size: NA; d_call: NA; cdr3_aa: CASSYAPPGVTGELFF; cdr3_nt: TGTGCCAGCAGTTACGCCCCCCCAGGGGTAACCGGGGAGCTGTTTTTT
j_call: TRBJ2-7; v_call: TRBV28; clone_size: NA; d_call: TRBD1; cdr3_aa: CASRPGQGPYEQYF; cdr3_nt: TGTGCCAGCAGGCCGGGACAGGGCCCTTACGAGCAGTACTTC
j_call: TRBJ2-1; v_call: TRBV27; clone_size: NA; d_call: NA; cdr3_aa: CASSQQKDSTSSYNEQFF; cdr3_nt: TGTGCCAGCAGTCAGCAAAAGGACTCGACGAGCTCCTACAATGAGCAGTTCTTC
j_call: TRBJ2-1; v_call: TRBV5-1; clone_size: NA; d_call: TRBD2; cdr3_aa: CASSLGWLAVAGLNNEQFF; cdr3_nt: TGCGCCAGCAGCTTGGGTTGGCTAGCGGTTGCGGGCTTAAACAATGAGCAGTTCTTC